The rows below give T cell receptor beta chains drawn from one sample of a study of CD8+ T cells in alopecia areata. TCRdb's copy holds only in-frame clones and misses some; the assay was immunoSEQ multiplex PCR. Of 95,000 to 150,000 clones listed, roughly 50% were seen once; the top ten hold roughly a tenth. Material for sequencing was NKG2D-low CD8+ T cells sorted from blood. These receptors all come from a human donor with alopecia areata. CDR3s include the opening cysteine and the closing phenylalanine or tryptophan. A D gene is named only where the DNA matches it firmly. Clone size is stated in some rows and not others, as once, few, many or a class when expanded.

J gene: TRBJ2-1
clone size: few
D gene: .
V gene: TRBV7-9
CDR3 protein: CASRPDTRRGALWNEQFF
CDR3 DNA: TGTGCCAGCAGACCTGATACGCGGCGGGGCGCGCTTTGGAATGAGCAGTTCTTC

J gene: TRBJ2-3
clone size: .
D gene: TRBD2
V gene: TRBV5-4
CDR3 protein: CASSQPGLAGGTDTQYF
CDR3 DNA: TGTGCCAGCAGCCAACCGGGACTAGCGGGGGGCACAGATACGCAGTATTTT

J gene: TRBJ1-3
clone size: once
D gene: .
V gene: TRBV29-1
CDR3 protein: CSATEGDDTIYF
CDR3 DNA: TGCAGCGCCACGGAAGGGGACGACACCATATATTTT

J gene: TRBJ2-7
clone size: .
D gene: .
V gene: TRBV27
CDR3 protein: CASSFHGGEQYF
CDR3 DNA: TGTGCCAGCAGTTTTCACGGTGGCGAGCAGTACTTC

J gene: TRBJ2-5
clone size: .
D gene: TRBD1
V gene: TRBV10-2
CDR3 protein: CASSKTTGETQETQYF
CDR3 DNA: TGCGCCAGCAGTAAGACCACAGGGGAAACACAAGAGACCCAGTACTTC

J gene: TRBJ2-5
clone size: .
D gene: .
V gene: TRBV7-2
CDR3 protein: CASSLDKPYF
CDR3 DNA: TGTGCCAGCAGCTTAGATAAGCCTTACTTC

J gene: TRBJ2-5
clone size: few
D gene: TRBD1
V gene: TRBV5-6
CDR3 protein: CASSSGQGFQYF
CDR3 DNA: TGTGCCAGCAGCTCGGGACAGGGGTTCCAGTACTTC

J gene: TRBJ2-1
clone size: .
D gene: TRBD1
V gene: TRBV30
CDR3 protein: CASRTGNNEQFF
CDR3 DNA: TGTGCCTCCCGGACAGGGAACAATGAGCAGTTCTTC

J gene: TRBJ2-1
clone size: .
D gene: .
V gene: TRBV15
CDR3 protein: CATSRDHGSEQFF
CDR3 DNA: TGTGCCACCAGCAGAGATCATGGGTCGGAGCAGTTCTTC

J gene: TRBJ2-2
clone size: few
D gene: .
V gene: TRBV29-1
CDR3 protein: CSVGQENTGELFF
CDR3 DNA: TGCAGCGTTGGGCAGGAGAACACCGGGGAGCTGTTTTTT

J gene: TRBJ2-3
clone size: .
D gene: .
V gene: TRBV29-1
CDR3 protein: CSVDGPRDTQYF
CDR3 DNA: TGCAGCGTTGATGGCCCGCGGGATACGCAGTATTTT

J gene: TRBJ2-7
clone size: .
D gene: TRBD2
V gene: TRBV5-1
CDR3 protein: CASSQTPPGLAGKRATYEQYF
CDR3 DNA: TGCGCCAGCAGCCAAACTCCCCCTGGACTAGCGGGCAAGAGGGCAACCTACGAGCAGTACTTC

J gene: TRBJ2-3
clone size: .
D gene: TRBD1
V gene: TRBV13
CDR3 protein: CASSNQRGRRTDTQYF
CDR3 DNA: TGTGCCAGCAGCAACCAGAGGGGGCGGAGAACAGATACGCAGTATTTT

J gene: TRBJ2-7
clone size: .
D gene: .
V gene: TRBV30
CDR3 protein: CAWGPLYEQYF
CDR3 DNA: TGTGCCTGGGGGCCCCTTTACGAGCAGTACTTC

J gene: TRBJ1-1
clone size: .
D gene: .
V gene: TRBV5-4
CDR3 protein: CASSLAGEAFF
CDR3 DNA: TGTGCCAGCAGCTTGGCAGGGGAGGCTTTCTTT

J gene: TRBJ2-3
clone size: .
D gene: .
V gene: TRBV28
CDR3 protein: CASSPMATDTQYF
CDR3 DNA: TGTGCCAGCAGTCCTATGGCCACAGATACGCAGTATTTT

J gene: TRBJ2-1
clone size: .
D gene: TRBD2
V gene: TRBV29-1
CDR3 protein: CSVEDLTSGSSEQFF
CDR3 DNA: TGCAGCGTTGAAGATCTCACTAGCGGGAGTAGCGAGCAGTTCTTC

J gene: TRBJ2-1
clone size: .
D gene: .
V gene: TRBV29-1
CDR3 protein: CSVAYNEQFF
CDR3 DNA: TGCAGCGTTGCCTACAATGAGCAGTTCTTC

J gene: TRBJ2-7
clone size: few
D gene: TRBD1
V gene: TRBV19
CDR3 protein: CASKMGQGSGYEQYF
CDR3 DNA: TGTGCCAGTAAAATGGGACAGGGGTCTGGCTACGAGCAGTACTTC

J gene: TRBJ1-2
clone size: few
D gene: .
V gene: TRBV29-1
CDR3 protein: CSVEGPREGNYGYTF
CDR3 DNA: TGCAGCGTTGAAGGACCCCGGGAGGGGAACTATGGCTACACCTTC

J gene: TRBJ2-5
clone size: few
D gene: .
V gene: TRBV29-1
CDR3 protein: CSAPGVMETQYF
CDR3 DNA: TGCAGCGCCCCCGGGGTTATGGAGACCCAGTACTTC

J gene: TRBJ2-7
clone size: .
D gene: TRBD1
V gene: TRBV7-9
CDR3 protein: CASSPGTGSYEQYF
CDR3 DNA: TGTGCCAGCAGCCCCGGGACAGGTTCCTACGAGCAGTACTTC

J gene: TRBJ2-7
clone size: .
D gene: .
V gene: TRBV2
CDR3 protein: CASRGEEQYF
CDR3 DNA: TGTGCCAGCAGGGGGGAGGAGCAGTACTTC

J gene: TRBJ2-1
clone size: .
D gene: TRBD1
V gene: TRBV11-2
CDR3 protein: CASVQGTNQFF
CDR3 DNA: TGTGCCAGCGTACAGGGGACGAACCAGTTCTTC

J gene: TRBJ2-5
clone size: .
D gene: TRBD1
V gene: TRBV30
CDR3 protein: CAWDPGQGFSETQYF
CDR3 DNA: TGTGCCTGGGATCCGGGACAGGGGTTTTCGGAGACCCAGTACTTC

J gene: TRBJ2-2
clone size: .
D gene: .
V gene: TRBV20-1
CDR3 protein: CSAYLLGELFF
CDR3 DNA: TGCAGTGCTTATCTGCTCGGGGAGCTGTTTTTT

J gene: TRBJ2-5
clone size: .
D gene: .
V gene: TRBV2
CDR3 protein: CASSVGTQYF
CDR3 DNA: TGTGCCAGCAGTGTTGGAACCCAGTACTTC

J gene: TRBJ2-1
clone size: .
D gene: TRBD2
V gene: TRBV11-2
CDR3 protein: CASSLGLAERNEQFF
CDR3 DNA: TGTGCCAGCAGCTTAGGGCTAGCGGAGAGGAATGAGCAGTTCTTC